This T cell receptor (beta chain) is drawn from a study of cytomegalovirus exposure and HLA in healthy donors. The germline V gene has CDR1 MNHEY and CDR2 SVGAGI. V was pared by 6 bases and J by 3 bases, with 8 bases of the junction left unmatched. This CDR3 comprises 15 residues. The PCR made use of 60 Vbeta and 13 Jbeta primers. The method was immunoSEQ multiplex PCR; TCRdb's version includes in-frame clones alone and lacks a portion of them. The table has more than 140,000 clones, over 60% seen once; the top ten hold under 2%. Sequencing was performed on PBMCs. The clonotype was recovered from a female donor in good health and CMV-seronegative. The genes are TRBV6-5 and TRBJ1-5, with 7 bases lining up with TRBD1. DNA for the CDR3: TGTGCCAGCAGGGAAATCGGACAGGTCAATCAGCCCCAGCATTTT. Translation: CASREIGQVNQPQHF.